These 10 T cell receptor beta chains were sequenced from one sample in a study of blood T cells in healthy people across ages. A J-beta primer mix and a sample-barcoded 5' primer were used in a second PCR of roughly 7 to 12 cycles. TCRdb reanalysed the 5' RACE reads using MiXCR and keeps one entry per CDR3 protein. The table lists fewer than 800,000 distinct CDR3 sequences, roughly 50% of them singletons, with around a third in the top ten. Sequenced sample: blood. The receptors stem from a woman aged 60-75 years in good health.

This clonotype was observed a few times. The chain links TRBV4-3 to TRBJ2-6, with D uncertain. This CDR3 comprises 13 residues. The germline V gene has CDR1 LGHNA and CDR2 YSLEER. The V and J ends lost 0 bases and 9 bases respectively, with 6 bases between them. This CDR3 is CASSQDWDNVLTF. CDR3 sequence (DNA): TGCGCCAGCAGCCAAGATTGGGACAACGTCCTGACTTTC.

This clonotype was counted a few times. V usage is TRBV5-4 and J usage is TRBJ2-7; TRBD2 aligns across 9 bases. The CDR3 is made up of 15 amino acids. The V and J ends lost 6 bases and 4 bases, in that order; junction bases with no gene match: 11. Germline CDR1 is SGHNT and CDR2 is YYREEE (reference sequence). The CDR3 bases are TGTGCCAGCACTCTGGATAGCGGGAGTGGTTACGAGCAGTACTTC. Its translation: CASTLDSGSGYEQYF.

V usage is TRBV6-6 and J usage is TRBJ2-1; no clear D gene. The germline V gene has CDR1 MNHNY and CDR2 SVGAGI (reference sequence). Trimming took 6 bases from V and 10 from J, leaving 13 bases between them. This CDR3 contains 12 residues. The CDR3 region is CASSPRPPEQFF. CDR3 coding DNA: TGTGCCAGCAGCCCCCGCCCCCCCGAGCAGTTCTTC.

This clonotype was observed a handful of times. The chain is built from TRBV28 and TRBJ2-1, with 9 bases fitting TRBD2. This CDR3 contains 14 residues. Germline V gene data show CDR1 as MDHEN and CDR2 as SYDVKM. V shed 8 bases, J shed 4 bases, and the junction held 6 bases outside the gene matches. The CDR3 protein is CASLGAGGYNEQFF. CDR3 DNA sequence: TGTGCCAGCTTAGGGGCGGGAGGGTACAATGAGCAGTTCTTC.

Remarks on this clonotype: One end of the junction fails to match germline, which may point to a read error. The chain recombines TRBV6-5 with TRBJ2-7; TRBD1 might be the D (5 bases). The end of the DNA aligns better with TRBJ2-1, so the J call may be wrong. Germline V gene data show CDR1 as MNHEY and CDR2 as SVGAGI. The CDR3 runs 12 residues. The CDR3, as DNA: TGTGCCATCAGTGGTACAGGCTACGAGCAGTTCTTC. The encoded protein is CAISGTGYEQFF.

V is TRBV7-9 and J is TRBJ2-5, with 8 bases matching TRBD2. CDR1 is SEHNR, CDR2 FQNEAQ, per germline (reference sequence). The CDR3 is 17 amino acids. Trimming removed 1 base from V and 0 bases from J; junction bases left unmatched: 7. The CDR3 here is CASSLGSSGFYQETQYF. CDR3 in DNA: TGTGCCAGCAGCTTAGGATCTAGCGGGTTTTACCAAGAGACCCAGTACTTC. The entire variable domain, with the rest obtained from reference TRBV7-9 and TRBJ2-5, is as follows: DTGVSQNPRHKITKRGQNVTFRCDPISEHNRLYWYRQTLGQGPEFLTYFQNEAQLEKSRLLSDRFSAERPKGSFSTLEIQRTEQGDSAMYLCASSLGSSGFYQETQYFGPGTRLLVL.

CDR3 protein: CASSPWGGTEQYF. The CDR3, as DNA: TGTGCCAGCAGTCCCTGGGGCGGGACTGAGCAGTACTTC. This chain uses TRBV12-3 or TRBV12-4 with TRBJ2-7; perhaps TRBD2 as D (6 bases). V was pared by 5 bases and J by 7 bases, with 15 bases between. This CDR3 is built from 13 residues.

This clonotype has a handful of counts. The chain links TRBV20-1 to TRBJ1-5; D might be TRBD1 (5 bases). The CDR3 is made up of 15 amino acids. V dropped 5 bases and J dropped 2 bases, with 16 bases sitting between them. Germline assignment: CDR1 DFQATT and CDR2 SNEGSKA (reference sequence). The CDR3 spells CSADRGGLGNQPQHF. The CDR3 nucleotides read TGCAGTGCTGATCGTGGGGGGTTGGGCAATCAGCCCCAGCATTTT.

This chain connects TRBV12-3 or TRBV12-4 to TRBJ2-1, with TRBD2 matching over 13 bases. The CDR3 is 19 amino acids. V dropped 3 bases and J dropped 8; count of bases not matched to a gene: 16. The CDR3 spells CASSFDPLAGGRSVDEQFF. The CDR3 DNA reads as TGTGCCAGCAGTTTTGATCCACTAGCGGGAGGGAGAAGTGTAGATGAGCAGTTCTTC.

This clonotype has only a few counts. The V gene is TRBV12-3 or TRBV12-4, the J gene TRBJ2-5; 13 bases match TRBD2. The CDR3 is 14 residues long. V shed 8 bases and J 2 bases; nucleotides not matched to a gene: 2. CDR3 sequence reads: CASWTSGSQETQYF. DNA of the CDR3: TGTGCCAGCTGGACTAGCGGGAGTCAAGAGACCCAGTACTTC.